Listed below are T cell receptor beta chains from one sample, sequenced in a study of cytomegalovirus exposure and HLA in healthy donors. The data were produced by immunoSEQ multiplex PCR, yet TCRdb's version contains in-frame clones alone and is incomplete. Of 85,000 to 100,000 clones in the sample, roughly three quarters are singletons; the top ten hold about 4%. Sequenced material: PBMCs. These receptors were taken from a woman aged 40 to 50 in good health and CMV-seronegative. The CDR3 runs from the conserved cysteine through the conserved F or W. Each record gives: V gene, D gene, clone size, J gene, CDR3 protein, CDR3 DNA. D genes are given only for firm matches. Not all rows give a size; the values are once, few, many and, for expanded clones, a class.

v_call: TRBV15; d_call: -; clone_size: -; j_call: TRBJ2-1; cdr3_aa: CATRGGMGAHNEQFF; cdr3_nt: TGTGCCACCAGGGGGGGGATGGGGGCGCATAATGAGCAGTTCTTC
v_call: TRBV28; d_call: TRBD2; clone_size: -; j_call: TRBJ2-5; cdr3_aa: CASSLAEGLAGQETQYF; cdr3_nt: TGTGCCAGCAGCTTAGCGGAGGGACTAGCGGGCCAAGAGACCCAGTACTTC
v_call: TRBV2; d_call: -; clone_size: -; j_call: TRBJ1-6; cdr3_aa: CASNPGSTNSPLHF; cdr3_nt: TGTGCCAGCAATCCCGGGAGTACTAATTCACCCCTCCACTTT
v_call: TRBV19; d_call: TRBD1; clone_size: -; j_call: TRBJ2-1; cdr3_aa: CASSITGTEYNEQFF; cdr3_nt: TGTGCCAGTAGTATCACCGGGACAGAGTACAATGAGCAGTTCTTC
v_call: TRBV9; d_call: -; clone_size: -; j_call: TRBJ2-1; cdr3_aa: CASSPAGTPGEQFF; cdr3_nt: TGTGCCAGCAGCCCAGCCGGGACACCTGGTGAGCAGTTCTTC
v_call: TRBV19; d_call: TRBD1; clone_size: -; j_call: TRBJ1-2; cdr3_aa: CASRGWGQSPGYTF; cdr3_nt: TGTGCCAGTCGCGGGTGGGGACAGTCTCCTGGCTACACCTTC
v_call: TRBV13; d_call: -; clone_size: -; j_call: TRBJ2-7; cdr3_aa: CASSLEGANLEQYF; cdr3_nt: TGTGCCAGCAGCTTAGAAGGGGCGAATCTCGAGCAGTACTTC
v_call: TRBV6-1; d_call: TRBD1; clone_size: -; j_call: TRBJ2-1; cdr3_aa: CASSERTGGEEQFF; cdr3_nt: TGTGCCAGCAGTGAAAGGACAGGGGGCGAGGAGCAGTTCTTC
v_call: TRBV7-3; d_call: TRBD2; clone_size: -; j_call: TRBJ2-1; cdr3_aa: CASSLTGTSGNEQFF; cdr3_nt: TGTGCCAGCAGCTTAACGGGGACTAGCGGCAATGAGCAGTTCTTC
v_call: TRBV19; d_call: -; clone_size: -; j_call: TRBJ2-4; cdr3_aa: CASSIDSGTLMGAKNIQYF; cdr3_nt: TGTGCCAGTAGTATAGATTCCGGGACACTCATGGGGGCCAAAAACATTCAGTACTTC
v_call: TRBV7-6; d_call: TRBD1; clone_size: -; j_call: TRBJ2-7; cdr3_aa: CASSPRGLGEQYF; cdr3_nt: TGTGCCAGCAGCCCCAGGGGGCTGGGCGAGCAGTACTTC
v_call: TRBV10-3; d_call: -; clone_size: -; j_call: TRBJ1-5; cdr3_aa: CAISESRGNSNQPQHF; cdr3_nt: TGTGCCATCAGTGAGTCGAGAGGGAATAGCAATCAGCCCCAGCATTTT
v_call: TRBV4-2; d_call: TRBD1; clone_size: -; j_call: TRBJ2-2; cdr3_aa: CASSQRPPRQGGGTGELFF; cdr3_nt: TGTGCCAGCAGCCAACGACCACCCCGACAGGGCGGTGGCACCGGGGAGCTGTTTTTT
v_call: TRBV5-1; d_call: -; clone_size: -; j_call: TRBJ2-3; cdr3_aa: CASSRAGLGDTQYF; cdr3_nt: TGCGCCAGCAGCAGGGCGGGGTTGGGAGATACGCAGTATTTT
v_call: TRBV19; d_call: -; clone_size: few; j_call: TRBJ1-1; cdr3_aa: CASSIDRGSGTEAFF; cdr3_nt: TGTGCCAGTAGTATAGACCGGGGAAGCGGCACTGAAGCTTTCTTT
v_call: TRBV5-4; d_call: TRBD1; clone_size: -; j_call: TRBJ2-1; cdr3_aa: CASSLTGGDEQFF; cdr3_nt: TGTGCCAGCAGCCTAACAGGGGGCGATGAGCAGTTCTTC
v_call: TRBV6-1; d_call: -; clone_size: -; j_call: TRBJ2-7; cdr3_aa: CATPQGGGLPYEQYF; cdr3_nt: TGTGCCACCCCCCAAGGGGGGGGGCTCCCTTACGAGCAGTACTTC
v_call: TRBV6-1; d_call: -; clone_size: -; j_call: TRBJ1-5; cdr3_aa: CASSEAGHQPQNF; cdr3_nt: TGTGCCAGCAGTGAGGCAGGGCACCAGCCCCAGAATTTT
v_call: TRBV7-9; d_call: -; clone_size: -; j_call: TRBJ1-1; cdr3_aa: CASSLVNTEAFF; cdr3_nt: TGTGCCAGCAGCCTTGTGAACACTGAAGCTTTCTTT
v_call: TRBV28; d_call: -; clone_size: -; j_call: TRBJ2-5; cdr3_aa: CASSFLSGNQETQYF; cdr3_nt: TGTGCCAGCAGTTTCTTGTCGGGGAACCAAGAGACCCAGTACTTC
v_call: TRBV11-2; d_call: -; clone_size: -; j_call: TRBJ2-5; cdr3_aa: CASSFLRVGETQYF; cdr3_nt: TGTGCCAGCAGCTTTCTCAGGGTAGGGGAGACCCAGTACTTC
v_call: TRBV12-5; d_call: -; clone_size: -; j_call: TRBJ2-2; cdr3_aa: CASGLQGVTGELFF; cdr3_nt: TGTGCTAGTGGTTTACAGGGAGTAACCGGGGAGCTGTTTTTT
v_call: TRBV5-1; d_call: TRBD1; clone_size: -; j_call: TRBJ1-6; cdr3_aa: CASSFLPSWTGLTSYNSPLHF; cdr3_nt: TGCGCCAGCAGCTTTCTGCCTTCGTGGACAGGACTTACCTCCTATAATTCACCCCTCCACTTT
v_call: TRBV5-1; d_call: -; clone_size: -; j_call: TRBJ1-4; cdr3_aa: CASSRDTANEKLFF; cdr3_nt: TGCGCCAGCAGCCGGGACACAGCAAATGAAAAACTGTTTTTT
v_call: TRBV2; d_call: -; clone_size: few; j_call: TRBJ2-5; cdr3_aa: CASSEAPTRQETQYF; cdr3_nt: TGTGCCAGCAGTGAAGCCCCGACTCGCCAAGAGACCCAGTACTTC
v_call: TRBV5-1; d_call: TRBD1; clone_size: -; j_call: TRBJ1-6; cdr3_aa: CASSYGTGDNSPLHF; cdr3_nt: TGCGCCAGCAGCTATGGGACAGGGGACAATTCACCCCTCCACTTT
v_call: TRBV2; d_call: -; clone_size: few; j_call: TRBJ1-4; cdr3_aa: CASSSPHEGKLFF; cdr3_nt: TGTGCCAGCAGCTCACCCCATGAGGGAAAACTGTTTTTT
v_call: TRBV6-4; d_call: -; clone_size: -; j_call: TRBJ2-7; cdr3_aa: CASSDVTGSEQYF; cdr3_nt: TGTGCCAGCAGTGACGTTACAGGGAGCGAGCAGTACTTC
v_call: TRBV9; d_call: -; clone_size: -; j_call: TRBJ1-1; cdr3_aa: CASSSRVTGYWDTEAFF; cdr3_nt: TGTGCCAGCAGCTCCCGGGTTACGGGATATTGGGACACTGAAGCTTTCTTT